This record looks at one TCR beta chain sequence and its context. Looked up from germline, CDR1 is GTSNPN and CDR2 is SVGIG (reference sequence). This CDR3 contains 14 residues. Trimming pared 3 bases from V and 7 bases from J, leaving 18 bases between. The data are from a study of blood T cell repertoires in COVID-19. About the study: Donors in the United States, Italy and Spain gave samples during acute or convalescent COVID-19. T cells, B-cell-depleted T cells, or PBMCs supplied cDNA or gDNA.

In the source study's methods: Estimates of nucleated cell counts were drawn from the amplification of reference gene primers. Profiled with immunoSEQ multiplex PCR; TCRdb holds only in-frame clones, not every one. V and J calls and clone size are given by that table; D and trimming were obtained from the DNA. The data hold 150,000 to 200,000 clones, with roughly 87% observed a single time. Source material: peripheral blood. The V call is TRBV30, the J call TRBJ1-2; unclear D gene. The TCR originated in a woman aged 55-69 years who had recovered from COVID-19. The CDR3 loop is CAWRETGRTRGYTF. For the CDR3, the DNA is TGTGCCTGGAGAGAAACCGGGAGAACGCGTGGCTACACCTTC.